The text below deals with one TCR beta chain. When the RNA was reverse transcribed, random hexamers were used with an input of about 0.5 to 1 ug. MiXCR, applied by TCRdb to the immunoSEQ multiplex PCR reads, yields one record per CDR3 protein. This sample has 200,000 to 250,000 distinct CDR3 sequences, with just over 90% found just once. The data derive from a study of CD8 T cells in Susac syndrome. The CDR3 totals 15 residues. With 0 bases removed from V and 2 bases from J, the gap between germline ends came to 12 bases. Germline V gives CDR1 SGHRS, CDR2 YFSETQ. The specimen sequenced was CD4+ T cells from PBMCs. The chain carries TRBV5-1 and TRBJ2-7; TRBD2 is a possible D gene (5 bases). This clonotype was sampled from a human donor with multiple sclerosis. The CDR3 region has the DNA TGCGCCAGCAGCTTGGCCGGGGAAGGTACCTACGAGCAGTACTTC. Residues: CASSLAGEGTYEQYF.